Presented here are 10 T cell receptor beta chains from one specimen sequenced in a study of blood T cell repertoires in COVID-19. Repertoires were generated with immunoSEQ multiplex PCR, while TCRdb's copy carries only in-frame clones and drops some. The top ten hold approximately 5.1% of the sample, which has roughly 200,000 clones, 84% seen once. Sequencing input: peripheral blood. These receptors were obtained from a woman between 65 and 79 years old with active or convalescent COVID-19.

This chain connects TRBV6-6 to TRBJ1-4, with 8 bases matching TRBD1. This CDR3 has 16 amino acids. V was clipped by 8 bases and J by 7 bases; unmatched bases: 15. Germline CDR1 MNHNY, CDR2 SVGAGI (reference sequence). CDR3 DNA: TGTGCCAGCGGTGGACAGGGCATAAGTCGTAGTGAAAAACTGTTTTTT. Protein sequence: CASGGQGISRSEKLFF.

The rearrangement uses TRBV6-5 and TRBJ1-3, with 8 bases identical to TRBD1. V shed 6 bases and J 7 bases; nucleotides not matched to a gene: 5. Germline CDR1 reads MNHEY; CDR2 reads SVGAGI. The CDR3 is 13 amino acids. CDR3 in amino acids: CASSANRGNTIYF. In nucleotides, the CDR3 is TGTGCCAGCAGCGCGAACAGGGGGAACACCATATATTTT.

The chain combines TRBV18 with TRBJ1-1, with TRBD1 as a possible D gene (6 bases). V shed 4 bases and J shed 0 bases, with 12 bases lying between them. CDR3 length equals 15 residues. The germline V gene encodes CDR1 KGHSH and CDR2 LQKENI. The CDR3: CASSRSDSLNTEAFF. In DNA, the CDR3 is TGTGCCAGCTCACGCTCGGACAGCTTGAACACTGAAGCTTTCTTT.

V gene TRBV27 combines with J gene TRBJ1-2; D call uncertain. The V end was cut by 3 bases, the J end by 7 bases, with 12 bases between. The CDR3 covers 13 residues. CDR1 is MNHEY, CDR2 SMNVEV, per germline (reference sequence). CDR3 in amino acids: CASSFRGWGGYTF. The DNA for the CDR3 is TGTGCCAGCAGTTTTCGGGGATGGGGTGGCTACACCTTC.

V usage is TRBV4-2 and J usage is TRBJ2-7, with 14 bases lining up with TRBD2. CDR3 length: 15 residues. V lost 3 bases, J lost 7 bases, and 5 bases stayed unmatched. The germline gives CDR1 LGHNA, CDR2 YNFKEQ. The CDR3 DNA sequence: TGTGCCAGCAGCCAGGGGGGACTAGCGGGAGAAGAGCAGTACTTC. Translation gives CASSQGGLAGEEQYF.

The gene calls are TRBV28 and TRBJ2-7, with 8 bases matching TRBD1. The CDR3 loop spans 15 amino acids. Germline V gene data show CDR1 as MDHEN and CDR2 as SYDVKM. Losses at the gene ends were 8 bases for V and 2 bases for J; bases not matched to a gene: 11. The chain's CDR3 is CASLPIWTGTYEQYF. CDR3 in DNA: TGTGCCAGCCTCCCCATATGGACAGGGACCTACGAGCAGTACTTC.

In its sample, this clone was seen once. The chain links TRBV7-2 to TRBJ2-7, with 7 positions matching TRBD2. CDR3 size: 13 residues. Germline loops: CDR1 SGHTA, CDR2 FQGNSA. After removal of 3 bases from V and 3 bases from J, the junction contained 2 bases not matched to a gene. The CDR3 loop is CASSLGRGYEQYF. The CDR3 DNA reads TGTGCCAGCAGCTTGGGGAGGGGCTACGAGCAGTACTTC.

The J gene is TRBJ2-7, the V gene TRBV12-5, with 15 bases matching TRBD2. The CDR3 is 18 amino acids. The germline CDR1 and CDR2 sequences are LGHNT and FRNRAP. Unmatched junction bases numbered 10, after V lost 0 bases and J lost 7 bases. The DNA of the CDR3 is TGTGCTAGTGGTTTGGTCGGGCGGACTAGCGGGAGGGCCCGGGAGCAGTACTTC. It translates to CASGLVGRTSGRAREQYF.

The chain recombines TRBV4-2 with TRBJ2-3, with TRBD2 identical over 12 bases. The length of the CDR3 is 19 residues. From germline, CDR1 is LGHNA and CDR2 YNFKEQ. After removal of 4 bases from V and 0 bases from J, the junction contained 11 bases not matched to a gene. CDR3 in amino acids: CASSPAPSSGRASTDTQYF. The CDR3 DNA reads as TGTGCCAGCAGCCCGGCACCCTCTAGCGGGAGGGCGAGCACAGATACGCAGTATTTT.

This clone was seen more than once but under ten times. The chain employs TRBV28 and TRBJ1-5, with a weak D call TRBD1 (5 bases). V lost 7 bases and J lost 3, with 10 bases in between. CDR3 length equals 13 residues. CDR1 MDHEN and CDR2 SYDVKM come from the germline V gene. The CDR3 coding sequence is TGTGCCAGCAAAGGGGCAGCCAATCAGCCCCAGCATTTT. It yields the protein CASKGAANQPQHF.